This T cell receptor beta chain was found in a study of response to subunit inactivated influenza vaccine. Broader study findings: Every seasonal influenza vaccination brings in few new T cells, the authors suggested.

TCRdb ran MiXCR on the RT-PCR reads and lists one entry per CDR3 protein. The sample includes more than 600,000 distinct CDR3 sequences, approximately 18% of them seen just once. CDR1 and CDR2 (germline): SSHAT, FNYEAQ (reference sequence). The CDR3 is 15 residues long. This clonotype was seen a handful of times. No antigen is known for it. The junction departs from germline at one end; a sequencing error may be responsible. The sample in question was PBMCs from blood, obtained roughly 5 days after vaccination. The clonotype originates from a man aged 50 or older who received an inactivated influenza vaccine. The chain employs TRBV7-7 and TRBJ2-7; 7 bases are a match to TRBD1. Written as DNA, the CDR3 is TGTGCTAGCAGCTTTTCCGGGACAGCTACCTACGAGCAGTACTTC. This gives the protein CASSFSGTATYEQYF.